This T cell receptor beta chain was retrieved from a study of blood T cell repertoires in COVID-19. Study as a whole: PBMCs, B-cell-depleted T cells, or T cells were the source of the cDNA or gDNA that made up the material.

Only in-frame clones appear in the TCRdb table, and some are missing; sequencing was by immunoSEQ multiplex PCR. The top ten clones hold under 2% of a sample with about 300,000 clones, roughly 85% of them seen once. The age range of participants was about 18 to 100 years, with residence in about two dozen US areas. Exposed participants came across a COVID-19 case within 2 weeks before study entry. CDR1 and CDR2 from the germline V gene are MNHEY and SMNVEV (reference sequence). The ends lost 3 bases at V and 4 bases at J; junction bases unmatched: 3. The length of the CDR3 is 16 residues. The genes are TRBV27 and TRBJ2-1; 13 bases fit TRBD2. This clonotype was obtained from a woman under 40 who had been exposed to COVID-19. The specimen was PBMCs or T cells enriched from blood (not recorded which). CDR3 sequence: CASSFPGLAGYNEQFF. The DNA for the CDR3 is TGTGCCAGCAGTTTTCCGGGACTAGCGGGATACAATGAGCAGTTCTTC.